Detailed here is one T cell receptor (beta chain). The antigen is unknown. Stated treatment: roughly 10-day PBMC culture with coronavirus spike peptide pools or control peptides (ViraFEST assay). Sequencing of cultured CD4+ T cell DNA used the Oncomine TCR Beta short-read assay. TCRdb called the PCR reads again in MiXCR, with one record for every CDR3 protein. The data hold roughly 12,000 distinct CDR3 sequences, with roughly two fifths observed a single time. The source of the sample is a study of vaccination and CD4 T cells after COVID-19. The study, taken as a whole, reports: Investigators enrolled relatively few convalescent patients and included no early post-infection timepoints.

Germline V gene lookup returns CDR1 GTSNPN and CDR2 SVGIG (reference sequence). Trimming pared 0 bases from V and 8 bases from J, leaving 10 bases between. The CDR3 runs 12 residues. The V call is TRBV30, the J call TRBJ1-2; D uncertain. The sequenced sample consisted of cultured CD4+ T cells from blood. The TCR comes from a human donor with COVID-19. The CDR3 region is CAWSVMPGGYTF. The CDR3 coding sequence is TGTGCCTGGAGTGTAATGCCTGGGGGCTACACCTTC.